The clone carrying this T cell receptor beta chain was recorded many times. Its antigen is unknown. Using quantitative 5'-RACE with molecular barcodes, the authors made TCR beta libraries. TCRdb reprocessed the 5' RACE reads via MiXCR and lists one record per CDR3 protein. The sample contains more than 100,000 distinct CDR3 sequences, 9.5% to 12% of which appear only once. This record belongs to a study of CD8 T cells in ankylosing spondylitis. Regarding the study as a whole: Earlier work had already found some motif variants in reactive arthritis synovial fluid and blood. Peripheral blood samples showed relatively rare disease-linked clones, and these clones were CD8+.

Between the trimmed V and J ends, which lost 4 bases and 0 bases, there was a span of 6 bases. Germline CDR1 and CDR2: MDHEN and SYDVKM. The CDR3 runs to 13 residues. This chain links TRBV28 with TRBJ2-5; the D call may be TRBD1 or TRBD2 (5 bases each). The specimen sequenced was blood, either unsorted or a sorted T cell fraction (not recorded which). This TCR came from a female donor with ankylosing spondylitis or in good health (not recorded which). CDR3 coding DNA: TGTGCCAGCAGTTGGGGGTACCAAGAGACCCAGTACTTC. Translating gives CASSWGYQETQYF.